The source of this TCR beta chain is a study of blood T cell repertoires in COVID-19. Study-wide context: From the United States, Italy and Spain came samples of acute and convalescent COVID-19.

Original handling: Estimates of nucleated cell counts were drawn from the amplification of reference gene primers. Clones were read by immunoSEQ multiplex PCR, and TCRdb kept only the in-frame ones, dropping some. V and J calls and clone size are given by that table; D and trimming were obtained from the DNA. The profile shows 87,000 or so clones, over 75% of them singletons. The CDR3 spans 13 residues. The junction had 5 bases not matched to a gene; V was cut back by 4 bases and J by 7 bases. Sequenced sample: peripheral blood. V usage is TRBV12-3 or TRBV12-4 and J usage is TRBJ2-7, with TRBD1 identical over 9 bases. This TCR was recovered from a human donor with acute or convalescent COVID-19. The donor label of this sample is uncertain. The CDR3 sequence is CASSWDRVREQYF. CDR3 DNA: TGTGCCAGCAGTTGGGACAGGGTGCGGGAGCAGTACTTC.